This T cell receptor (beta chain) comes out of a study of blood T cell repertoires in COVID-19. Study-level background: PBMCs, B-cell-depleted T cells, or T cells were the source of the cDNA or gDNA that made up the material.

How the authors handled the data: Researchers report that nucleated cell counts were estimated from reference gene primer amplification. Only in-frame clones appear in the TCRdb table, and some are missing; sequencing was by immunoSEQ multiplex PCR. V and J calls and clone size follow that table, whereas D and trimming were derived from the DNA. This table has tens of thousands of clones, roughly 90% appearing once. Germline values: CDR1 SGHNT, CDR2 YYREEE (reference sequence). This CDR3 spans 18 amino acids. The V segment lost 4 bases and the J segment 0 bases; nucleotides outside the gene matches: 14.

The receptor's source is a human donor in a cohort sampled during active COVID-19. The sample was peripheral blood. The gene calls are TRBV5-4 and TRBJ2-3; the match to TRBD1 covers 7 bases. The CDR3: CASSPGGGYRGSTDTQYF. CDR3 DNA sequence: TGTGCCAGCAGCCCCGGTGGGGGTTACAGGGGTAGCACAGATACGCAGTATTTT.